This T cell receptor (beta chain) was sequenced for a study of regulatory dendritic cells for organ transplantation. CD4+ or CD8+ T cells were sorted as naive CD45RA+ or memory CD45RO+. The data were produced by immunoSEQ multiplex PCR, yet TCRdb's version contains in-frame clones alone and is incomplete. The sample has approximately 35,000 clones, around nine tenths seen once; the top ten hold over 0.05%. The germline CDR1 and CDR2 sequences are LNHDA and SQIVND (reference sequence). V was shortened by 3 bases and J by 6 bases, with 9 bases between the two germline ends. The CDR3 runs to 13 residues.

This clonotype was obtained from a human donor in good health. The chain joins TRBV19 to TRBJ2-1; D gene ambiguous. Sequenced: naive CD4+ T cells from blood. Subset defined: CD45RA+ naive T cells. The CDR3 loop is CASSMRGPNEQFF. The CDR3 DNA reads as TGTGCCAGTAGTATGCGTGGACCCAATGAGCAGTTCTTC.